This TCR beta chain was identified in a study of blood T cell repertoires in COVID-19. In the study overall: Samples taken during acute and convalescent COVID-19 were collected in the United States, Italy and Spain. From T cells, B-cell-depleted T cells, or PBMCs came the material, which was cDNA or gDNA.

CDR1 SGHAT and CDR2 FQNNGV come from the germline V gene. The CDR3 totals 13 residues. V was trimmed by 1 base and J by 0 bases, leaving 4 bases between them. As originally analysed: Amplified reference gene primers provided the basis for estimating nucleated cell counts. TCRdb's table, derived via immunoSEQ multiplex PCR, lists solely in-frame clones and lacks some. V and J calls and clone size follow that table, whereas D and trimming were derived from the DNA. The data show roughly 150,000 clones, 88% seen once. The specimen sequenced was peripheral blood. The chain joins TRBV11-2 to TRBJ2-7; D gene uncertain. This TCR was recovered from a man in his fifties or sixties who had recovered from COVID-19. CDR3 coding DNA: TGTGCCAGCAGCTTAGCCGTCTCCTACGAGCAGTACTTC. Its protein product is CASSLAVSYEQYF.